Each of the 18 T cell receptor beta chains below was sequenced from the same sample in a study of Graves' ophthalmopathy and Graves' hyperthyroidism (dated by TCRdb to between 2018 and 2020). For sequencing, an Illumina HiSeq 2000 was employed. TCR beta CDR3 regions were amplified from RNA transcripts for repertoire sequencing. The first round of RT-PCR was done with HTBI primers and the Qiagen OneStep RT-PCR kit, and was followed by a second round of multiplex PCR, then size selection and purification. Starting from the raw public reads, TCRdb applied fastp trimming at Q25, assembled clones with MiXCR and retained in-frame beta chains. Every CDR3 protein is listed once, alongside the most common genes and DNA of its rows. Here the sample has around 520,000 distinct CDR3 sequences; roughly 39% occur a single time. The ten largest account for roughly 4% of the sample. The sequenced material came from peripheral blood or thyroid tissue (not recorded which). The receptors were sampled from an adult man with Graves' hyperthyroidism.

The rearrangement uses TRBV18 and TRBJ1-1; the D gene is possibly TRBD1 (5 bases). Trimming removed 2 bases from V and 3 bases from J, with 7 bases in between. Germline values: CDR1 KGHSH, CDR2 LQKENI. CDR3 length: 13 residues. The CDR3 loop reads CASSPGAHTEAFF. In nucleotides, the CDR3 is TGTGCCAGCTCACCAGGGGCGCACACTGAAGCTTTCTTT.

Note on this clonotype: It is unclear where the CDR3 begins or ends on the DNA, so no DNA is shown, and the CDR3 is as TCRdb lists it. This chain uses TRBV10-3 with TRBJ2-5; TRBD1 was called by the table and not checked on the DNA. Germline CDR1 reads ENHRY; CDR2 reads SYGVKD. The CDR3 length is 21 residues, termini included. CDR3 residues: CAVSEGFYLCAWSTEQETQYF.

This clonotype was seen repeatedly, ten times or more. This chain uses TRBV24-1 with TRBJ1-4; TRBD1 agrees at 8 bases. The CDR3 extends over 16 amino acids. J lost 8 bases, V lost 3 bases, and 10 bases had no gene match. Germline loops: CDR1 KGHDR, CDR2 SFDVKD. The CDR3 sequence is CATSDPRGRGREKLFF. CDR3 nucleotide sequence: TGTGCCACCAGTGATCCACGGGGCAGGGGGCGAGAAAAACTGTTTTTT.

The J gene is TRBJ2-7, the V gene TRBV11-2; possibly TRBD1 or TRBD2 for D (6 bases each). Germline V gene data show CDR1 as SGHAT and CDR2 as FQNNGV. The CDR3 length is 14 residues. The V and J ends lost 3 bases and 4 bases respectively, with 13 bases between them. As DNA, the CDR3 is TGTGCCAGCAGCTTCGGGGGCTGGGGATACGAGCAGTACTTC. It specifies CASSFGGWGYEQYF. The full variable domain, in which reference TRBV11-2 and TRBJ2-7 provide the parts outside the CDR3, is EAGVAQSPRYKIIEKRQSVAFWCNPISGHATLYWYQQILGQGPKLLIQFQNNGVVDDSQLPKDRFSAERLKGVDSTLKIQPAKLEDSAVYLCASSFGGWGYEQYFGPGTRLTVT.

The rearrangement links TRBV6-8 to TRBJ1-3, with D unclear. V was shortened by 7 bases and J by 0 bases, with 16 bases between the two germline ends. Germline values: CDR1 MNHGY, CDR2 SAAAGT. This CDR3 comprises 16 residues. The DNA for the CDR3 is TGTGCCAGCACCGATAACCGACCAGACTCTGGAAACACCATATATTTT. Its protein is CASTDNRPDSGNTIYF.

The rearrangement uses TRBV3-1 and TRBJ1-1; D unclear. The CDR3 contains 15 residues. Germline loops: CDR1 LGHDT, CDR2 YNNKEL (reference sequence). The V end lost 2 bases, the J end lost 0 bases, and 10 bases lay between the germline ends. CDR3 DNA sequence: TGTGCCAGCAGCCAAAATCAGATAATGAACACTGAAGCTTTCTTT. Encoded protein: CASSQNQIMNTEAFF.

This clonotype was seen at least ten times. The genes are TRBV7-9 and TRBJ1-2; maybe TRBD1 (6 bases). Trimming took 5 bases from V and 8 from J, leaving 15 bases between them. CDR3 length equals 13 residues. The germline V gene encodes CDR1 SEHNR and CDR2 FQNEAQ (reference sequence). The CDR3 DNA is TGTGCCAGCAGCATAACAGGGCCTCCGGGCTACACCTTC. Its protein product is CASSITGPPGYTF.

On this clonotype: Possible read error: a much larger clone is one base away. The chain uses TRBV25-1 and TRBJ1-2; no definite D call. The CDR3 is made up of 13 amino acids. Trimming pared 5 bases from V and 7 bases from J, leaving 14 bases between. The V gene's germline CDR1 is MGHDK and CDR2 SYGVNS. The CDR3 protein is CASSSTGPCGYTF. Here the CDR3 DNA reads TGTGCCAGCAGTTCCACTGGCCCCTGTGGCTACACCTTC.

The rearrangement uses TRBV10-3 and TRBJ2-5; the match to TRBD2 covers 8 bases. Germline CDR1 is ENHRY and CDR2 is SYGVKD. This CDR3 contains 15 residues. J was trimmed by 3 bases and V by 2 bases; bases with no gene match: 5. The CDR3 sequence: CAISERVAGKETQYF. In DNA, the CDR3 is TGTGCCATCAGTGAGAGGGTAGCGGGAAAAGAGACCCAGTACTTC.

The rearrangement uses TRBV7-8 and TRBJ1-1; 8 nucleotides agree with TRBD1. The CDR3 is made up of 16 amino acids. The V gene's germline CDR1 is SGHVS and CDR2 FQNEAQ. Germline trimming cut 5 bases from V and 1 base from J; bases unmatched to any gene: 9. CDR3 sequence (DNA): TGTGCCAGCAGCCTTAGCCGGACAGGGAGGAACACTGAAGCTTTCTTT. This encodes CASSLSRTGRNTEAFF.

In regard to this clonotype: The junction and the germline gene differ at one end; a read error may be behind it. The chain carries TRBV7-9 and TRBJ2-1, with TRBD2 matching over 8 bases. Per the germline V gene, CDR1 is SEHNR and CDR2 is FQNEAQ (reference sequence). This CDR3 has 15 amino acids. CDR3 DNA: TGTGCCAGCAGCTGGACTAGCCCCCAATCCAATGAGCAGTCCTTC. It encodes CASSWTSPQSNEQSF.

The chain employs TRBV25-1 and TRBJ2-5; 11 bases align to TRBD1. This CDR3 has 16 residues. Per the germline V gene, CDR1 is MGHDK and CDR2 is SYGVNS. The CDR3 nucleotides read TGTGCTAGAGATTGGCCCGGACAGGGGGCAGGAGAGACCCAGTACTTC. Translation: CARDWPGQGAGETQYF.

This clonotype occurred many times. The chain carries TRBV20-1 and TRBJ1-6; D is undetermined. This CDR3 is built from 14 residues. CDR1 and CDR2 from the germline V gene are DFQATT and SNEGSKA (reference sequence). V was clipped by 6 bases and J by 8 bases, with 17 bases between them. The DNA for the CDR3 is TGCAGTGCGCCTCACCCGGGGTCATATTCACCCCTCCACTTT. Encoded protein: CSAPHPGSYSPLHF.

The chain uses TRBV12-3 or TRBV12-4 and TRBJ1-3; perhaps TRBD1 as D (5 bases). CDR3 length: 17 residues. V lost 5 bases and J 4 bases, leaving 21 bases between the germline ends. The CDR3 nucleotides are TGTGCCAGCAGTGTTAGGGGCGCCCGGGCCGAAGGAAACACCATATATTTT. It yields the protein CASSVRGARAEGNTIYF.

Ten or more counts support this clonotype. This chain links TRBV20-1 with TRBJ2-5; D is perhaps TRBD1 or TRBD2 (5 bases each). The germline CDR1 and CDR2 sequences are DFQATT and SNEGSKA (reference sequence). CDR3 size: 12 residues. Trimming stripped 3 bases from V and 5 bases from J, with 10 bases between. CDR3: CSARKGTETQYF. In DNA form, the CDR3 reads TGCAGTGCTAGGAAGGGGACGGAGACCCAGTACTTC.

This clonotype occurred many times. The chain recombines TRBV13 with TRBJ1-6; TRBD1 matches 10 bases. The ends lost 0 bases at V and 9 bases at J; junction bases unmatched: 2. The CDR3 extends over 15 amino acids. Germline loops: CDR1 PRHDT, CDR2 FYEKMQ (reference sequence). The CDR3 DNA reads TGTGCCAGCAGCTTAGGCGGGACAGGGGTTTCACCCCTCCACTTT. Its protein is CASSLGGTGVSPLHF.

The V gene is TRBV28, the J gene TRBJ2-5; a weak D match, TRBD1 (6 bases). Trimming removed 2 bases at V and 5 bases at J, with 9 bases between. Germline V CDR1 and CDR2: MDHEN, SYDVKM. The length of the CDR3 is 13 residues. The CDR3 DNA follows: TGTGCCAGCAGTTTAGGGGGCCCGGAGACCCAGTACTTC. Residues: CASSLGGPETQYF.

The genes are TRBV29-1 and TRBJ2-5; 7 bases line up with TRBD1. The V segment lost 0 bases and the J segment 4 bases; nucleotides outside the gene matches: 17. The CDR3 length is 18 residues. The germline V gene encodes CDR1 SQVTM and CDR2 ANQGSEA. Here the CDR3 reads CSVEDNIRDREFGETQYF. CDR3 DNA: TGCAGCGTTGAAGATAATATCCGTGACAGGGAATTTGGAGAGACCCAGTACTTC. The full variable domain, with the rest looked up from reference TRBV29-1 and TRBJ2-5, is SAVISQKPSRDICQRGTSLTIQCQVDSQVTMMFWYRQQPGQSLTLIATANQGSEATYESGFVIDKFPISRPNLTFSTLTVSNMSPEDSSIYLCSVEDNIRDREFGETQYFGPGTRLLVL.